The subject of this entry is one TCR beta chain. TCRdb re-called the 5' RACE reads through MiXCR, storing one row per CDR3 protein. The repertoire holds about 690,000 distinct CDR3 sequences, with around 21% as singletons. Trimming removed 3 bases from V and 6 bases from J, with 11 bases in between. CDR3 length: 13 amino acids. This sample was included in a study of identical twins. These sequences were also reported in another study, on T cells expressing NK-cell markers. Turning to that study: Whether expanded NKG2C+ T cell clones recognized HCMV stayed uncertain.

The chain uses TRBV12-3 or TRBV12-4 and TRBJ1-1; the D is unclear. The sequencing input was PBMCs. The receptor was derived from a woman aged 18-29 years in good health. CDR3 sequence reads: CASSLGSRAEAFF. The CDR3 DNA reads as TGTGCCAGCAGTTTGGGGAGTAGGGCTGAAGCTTTCTTT.